This TCR beta chain was captured in a study of T cell changes during pregnancy in multiple sclerosis. Germline V CDR1 and CDR2: SGHTA, FQGNSA. Trimming at V came to 7 bases and at J to 4 bases, leaving 4 bases not matched to a gene. The CDR3 runs 15 residues. This clone was detected once. The data were produced by immunoSEQ multiplex PCR, yet TCRdb's version contains in-frame clones alone and is incomplete. The sample contains 65,000 to 75,000 clones, more than 75% of which appear only once. The chain couples TRBV7-2 to TRBJ2-2; TRBD2 matches at 12 bases. The clonotype originates from a female donor in good health, enrolled as a control in a pregnancy study. This sample comprised peripheral blood, obtained in the third trimester of pregnancy. In DNA, the CDR3 is TGTGCCAGCACCCTAGCGGGGGGGCCCACCGGGGAGCTGTTTTTT. It specifies CASTLAGGPTGELFF.